A single sample is the source of the 32 T cell receptor beta chains below, sequenced in a study of blood T cell repertoires in COVID-19. The repertoire was sequenced with immunoSEQ multiplex PCR; TCRdb's copy has only in-frame clones and lacks some. The data show 250,000 to 350,000 clones, nearly 90% seen once. The sample consisted of PBMCs or T cells enriched from blood (not recorded which). These receptors were obtained from a woman between 18 and 29 years old with acute COVID-19.

This chain uses TRBV7-3 with TRBJ2-2, with D possibly being TRBD2 (5 bases). CDR3 size: 18 residues. Germline CDR1 reads SGHTA; CDR2 reads FQGTGA. Trimming stripped 2 bases from V and 3 bases from J, with 19 bases between. CDR3 sequence: CASSLLASRRVDTGELFF. Written as DNA, the CDR3 is TGTGCCAGCAGCTTATTGGCTAGCAGACGGGTAGACACCGGGGAGCTGTTTTTT.

This chain joins TRBV28 and TRBJ2-7, with D maybe TRBD2 (6 bases). Trimming removed 6 bases at V and 3 bases at J, with 12 bases between. The CDR3 length is 13 residues. Looked up from germline, CDR1 is MDHEN and CDR2 is SYDVKM. In DNA, the CDR3 is TGTGCCAGCAGGGGTGGAGGGAACTACGAGCAGTACTTC. It translates to CASRGGGNYEQYF.

This chain uses TRBV19 with TRBJ2-7; TRBD2 aligns across 8 bases. Trimming took 5 bases from V and 2 from J; bases not matched to a gene: 5. Per germline, CDR1 LNHDA and CDR2 SQIVND (reference sequence). The CDR3 covers 14 residues. CDR3 region: CASSQSGSAYEQYF. CDR3 coding DNA: TGTGCCAGTAGTCAAAGCGGGAGCGCCTACGAGCAGTACTTC.

The chain couples TRBV28 to TRBJ2-7; a weak D match, TRBD1 (6 bases). Germline values: CDR1 MDHEN, CDR2 SYDVKM. The CDR3 runs to 14 residues. Trimming left V 5 bases short and J 2 bases short, with 13 bases between. For the CDR3, the DNA is TGTGCCAGCAGTCAACAGGGACACACCTACGAGCAGTACTTC. It translates to CASSQQGHTYEQYF.

The V gene is TRBV6-5, the J gene TRBJ1-2; D gene uncertain. CDR1 MNHEY and CDR2 SVGAGI come from the germline V gene. V lost 4 bases and J lost 1, with 16 bases in between. The CDR3 loop spans 16 amino acids. In DNA form, the CDR3 reads TGTGCCAGCAGTTTCGAGGAGAACATCCTTAACTATGGCTACACCTTC. This translates into CASSFEENILNYGYTF.

In DNA form, the CDR3 reads TGTGCCAGCAGTTTGGTCCAGGGCGATGAGCAGTTCTTC. This translates into CASSLVQGDEQFF. V and J are TRBV12-3 or TRBV12-4 and TRBJ2-1; D perhaps matches TRBD1 (5 bases). Deletions cut 3 bases from V and 8 bases from J, with 11 bases between. The CDR3 covers 13 residues.

The chain links TRBV27 to TRBJ2-1; 10 bases fit TRBD2. The germline CDR1 and CDR2 sequences are MNHEY and SMNVEV (reference sequence). The ends lost 3 bases at V and 6 bases at J; junction bases unmatched: 2. The CDR3 covers 14 residues. CDR3 nucleotide sequence: TGTGCCAGCAGTTTGGCTAGCGGGAGCAATGAGCAGTTCTTC. This sequence encodes CASSLASGSNEQFF.

The chain links TRBV28 to TRBJ2-7, with D perhaps matching TRBD2 (6 bases). CDR1 and CDR2 (germline): MDHEN, SYDVKM. The CDR3 runs 14 residues. Trimming cost V 2 bases and J 3 bases, with 11 bases left between them. CDR3 loop: CASSLPQGGYEQYF. CDR3 bases: TGTGCCAGCAGTTTACCCCAGGGAGGCTACGAGCAGTACTTC.

This sequence joins TRBV4-1 and TRBJ1-2; D not resolved. Looked up from germline, CDR1 is MGHRA and CDR2 is YSYEKL. The CDR3 is made up of 13 amino acids. Trimming took off 0 bases at V and 6 bases at J, with 8 bases between the two ends. CDR3 in DNA: TGCGCCAGCAGCCAAGAACAGATCAATGGCTACACCTTC. Residues: CASSQEQINGYTF.

In this sample, this clone turned up a few times. The V and J genes are TRBV29-1 and TRBJ1-2; D remains unclear. This CDR3 is built from 13 residues. Germline loops: CDR1 SQVTM, CDR2 ANQGSEA. V was cut by 6 bases and J by 4 bases, with 15 bases left in between. This CDR3 reads CSVKNSRGYGYTF. As DNA, the CDR3 is TGCAGCGTCAAAAATTCAAGAGGCTATGGCTACACCTTC.

V gene TRBV30 combines with J gene TRBJ2-7, with D uncertain. Trimming pared 5 bases from V and 3 bases from J, leaving 8 bases between. CDR3 length equals 11 residues. Germline V gene sequence: CDR1 GTSNPN, CDR2 SVGIG (reference sequence). The CDR3 loop reads CAWSSSYEQYF. In nucleotides, the CDR3 is TGTGCCTGGTCGAGTAGCTACGAGCAGTACTTC.

The chain uses TRBV18 and TRBJ2-5; no clear D. With 6 bases removed from V and 5 bases from J, the gap between germline ends came to 13 bases. The CDR3 spans 13 residues. Germline assignment: CDR1 KGHSH and CDR2 LQKENI. The CDR3 loop reads CASSVPGWETQYF. CDR3 DNA: TGTGCCAGCTCTGTCCCAGGTTGGGAGACCCAGTACTTC. The full variable domain, with the rest looked up from reference TRBV18 and TRBJ2-5, is NAGVMQNPRHLVRRRGQEARLRCSPMKGHSHVYWYRQLPEEGLKFMVYLQKENIIDESGMPKERFSAEFPKEGPSILRIQQVVRGDSAAYFCASSVPGWETQYFGPGTRLLVL.

This clone has only a few counts. The chain uses TRBV28 and TRBJ2-7; the match to TRBD2 covers 10 bases. V was pared by 3 bases and J by 7 bases, with 3 bases of the junction left unmatched. Germline V lookup: CDR1 MDHEN, CDR2 SYDVKM. This CDR3 spans 13 amino acids. CDR3 amino acids: CASSFLAGDEQYF. The CDR3 region has the DNA TGTGCCAGCAGTTTCCTAGCGGGAGATGAGCAGTACTTC. Complete variable domain (other parts from reference TRBV28 and TRBJ2-7): DVKVTQSSRYLVKRTGEKVFLECVQDMDHENMFWYRQDPGLGLRLIYFSYDVKMKEKGDIPEGYSVSREKKERFSLILESASTNQTSMYLCASSFLAGDEQYFGPGTRLTVT.

CDR3 region: CASSVAPGSPETQYF. The CDR3 region has the DNA TGTGCCAGCAGCGTAGCTCCCGGGAGTCCAGAGACCCAGTACTTC. The V call is TRBV9, the J call TRBJ2-5, with D possibly matching TRBD2 (6 bases). The germline gives CDR1 SGDLS, CDR2 YYNGEE. CDR3 size: 15 residues. Between the trimmed V and J ends, which lost 0 bases and 4 bases, there was a span of 13 bases.

The V and J genes are TRBV7-8 and TRBJ2-2, with D possibly matching TRBD1 (6 bases). Per the germline V gene, CDR1 is SGHVS and CDR2 is FQNEAQ. CDR3 size: 15 residues. V was pared by 4 bases and J by 4 bases, with 13 bases between. CDR3 in DNA: TGTGCCAGCAGCTACGGACAGTTCCCCACCGGGGAGCTGTTTTTT. It codes for CASSYGQFPTGELFF.

CDR3 protein: CASSSSMGAEKLFF. In DNA, the CDR3 is TGTGCCAGCAGTTCCTCGATGGGCGCGGAAAAACTGTTTTTT. V usage is TRBV28 and J usage is TRBJ1-4; D call uncertain. The CDR3 has 14 amino acids. With 4 bases removed from V and 8 bases from J, the gap between germline ends came to 14 bases. CDR1 and CDR2 (germline): MDHEN, SYDVKM.

The chain combines TRBV18 with TRBJ2-7, with D perhaps TRBD1 (6 bases). V was shortened by 3 bases and J by 3 bases, with 12 bases between the two germline ends. This CDR3 comprises 14 residues. The germline gives CDR1 KGHSH, CDR2 LQKENI. CDR3 amino acids: CASSPSQGDYEQYF. Here the CDR3 DNA reads TGTGCCAGCTCACCTTCACAGGGAGACTACGAGCAGTACTTC.

The chain couples TRBV27 to TRBJ1-2; a possible D gene is TRBD1 (5 bases). Trimming stripped 5 bases from V and 4 bases from J, with 17 bases between. CDR3 length: 15 amino acids. Germline V gene sequence: CDR1 MNHEY, CDR2 SMNVEV (reference sequence). The CDR3 is CASSPTPGILYGYTF. The CDR3 DNA follows: TGTGCCAGCAGTCCCACCCCAGGGATACTCTATGGCTACACCTTC.

This rearrangement joins TRBV5-1 to TRBJ1-6; perhaps TRBD1 as D (5 bases). Trimming pared 0 bases from V and 3 bases from J, leaving 10 bases between. The CDR3 contains 16 residues. Germline V gene lookup returns CDR1 SGHRS and CDR2 YFSETQ. The DNA of the CDR3 is TGCGCCAGCAGCTTGGCGCAGGGCATCTATAATTCACCCCTCCACTTT. It yields the protein CASSLAQGIYNSPLHF.

The chain employs TRBV7-9 and TRBJ2-5, with a possible D match to TRBD2 (6 bases). Germline CDR1 SEHNR, CDR2 FQNEAQ (reference sequence). The V end lost 5 bases, the J end lost 4 bases, and 20 bases lay between the germline ends. The CDR3 runs to 16 residues. The CDR3 spells CASSKQFGGDGETQYF. CDR3 in DNA: TGTGCCAGCAGCAAACAGTTCGGGGGAGATGGAGAGACCCAGTACTTC.

The J gene is TRBJ2-5, the V gene TRBV28; D call uncertain. Germline CDR1 MDHEN, CDR2 SYDVKM. Trimming shortened V by 6 bases and J by 2 bases, and 13 bases separated the two germline ends. The CDR3 consists of 14 residues. The CDR3 sequence is CASRTRRIQETQYF. The CDR3 DNA reads TGTGCCAGCAGAACCCGGCGGATACAAGAGACCCAGTACTTC.

The chain joins TRBV27 to TRBJ2-2, with D possibly being TRBD2 (5 bases). The CDR3 contains 13 residues. Germline V gives CDR1 MNHEY, CDR2 SMNVEV (reference sequence). Trimming shortened V by 0 bases and J by 6 bases, and 5 bases separated the two germline ends. Here the CDR3 DNA reads TGTGCCAGCAGTTTATCGGAGGCCGGGGAGCTGTTTTTT. This translates into CASSLSEAGELFF.

The gene calls are TRBV11-2 and TRBJ2-1; TRBD2 agrees at 7 bases. Germline trimming cut 1 base from V and 4 bases from J; bases unmatched to any gene: 7. Germline CDR1 and CDR2: SGHAT and FQNNGV. CDR3 length: 16 residues. DNA of the CDR3: TGTGCCAGCAGCTTAGGTCCTAGCGGATATTACAATGAGCAGTTCTTC. It yields the protein CASSLGPSGYYNEQFF.

The rearrangement links TRBV18 to TRBJ1-4; 7 bases are a match to TRBD1. CDR1 is KGHSH, CDR2 LQKENI, per germline. CDR3 size: 14 residues. After removal of 3 bases from V and 5 bases from J, the junction contained 3 bases not matched to a gene. The DNA for the CDR3 is TGTGCCAGCTCACCCGGGACAGCAAATGAAAAACTGTTTTTT. It translates to CASSPGTANEKLFF. Drawing the rest from reference TRBV18 and TRBJ1-4, the complete variable domain is NAGVMQNPRHLVRRRGQEARLRCSPMKGHSHVYWYRQLPEEGLKFMVYLQKENIIDESGMPKERFSAEFPKEGPSILRIQQVVRGDSAAYFCASSPGTANEKLFFGSGTQLSVL.

The chain links TRBV18 to TRBJ2-5; 11 bases fit TRBD2. The CDR3 has 13 amino acids. The germline V gene encodes CDR1 KGHSH and CDR2 LQKENI. J gave up 4 bases and V 5 bases, and 0 bases lay outside the gene matches. CDR3 loop: CASSGTSGETQYF. The CDR3 DNA sequence: TGTGCCAGCTCAGGGACTAGCGGAGAGACCCAGTACTTC.

The V call is TRBV3-1 (or the pseudogene TRBV3-2), the J call TRBJ2-3; tentatively, D is TRBD1 (6 bases). The ends were cut back, 4 bases at V and 8 bases at J, with 16 bases in the middle. The CDR3 consists of 14 residues. CDR1 and CDR2 from the germline V gene are LGHDT and YNNKEL (reference sequence). The CDR3 DNA sequence: TGTGCCAGCAGCCTCCCCGGGACACGCGCTACGCAGTATTTT. Translating it yields CASSLPGTRATQYF.

The chain links TRBV6-5 to TRBJ1-2; D is unresolved. V gave up 8 bases and J gave up 5 bases, with 18 bases separating them. The CDR3 consists of 14 residues. Germline-derived CDR1 and CDR2 are MNHEY and SVGAGI. The CDR3, as DNA: TGTGCCAGCCTCCCGACACCCTCCTGGTATGGCTACACCTTC. It codes for CASLPTPSWYGYTF.

This sequence joins TRBV20-1 and TRBJ2-1; 7 nucleotides line up with TRBD2. Unmatched junction bases numbered 7, after V lost 3 bases and J lost 2 bases. CDR1 DFQATT and CDR2 SNEGSKA come from the germline V gene (reference sequence). This CDR3 spans 15 amino acids. CDR3 sequence: CSASLVGGPYNEQFF. The DNA for the CDR3 is TGCAGTGCTAGTCTTGTGGGAGGGCCCTACAATGAGCAGTTCTTC.

The chain links TRBV7-2 to TRBJ1-1, with 7 positions matching TRBD1. CDR3 length: 13 residues. J gave up 9 bases and V 7 bases, and 11 bases lay outside the gene matches. Germline loops: CDR1 SGHTA, CDR2 FQGNSA. CDR3 in amino acids: CASTMGQMIQAFF. The CDR3 DNA sequence: TGTGCCAGCACCATGGGACAGATGATTCAAGCTTTCTTT.

This chain joins TRBV2 and TRBJ2-3, with 9 bases matching TRBD2. Germline V gene lookup returns CDR1 SNHLY and CDR2 FYNNEI. J gave up 4 bases and V 1 base, and 6 bases lay outside the gene matches. CDR3 length equals 16 residues. CDR3 sequence reads: CASSEVVAGAPDTQYF. The CDR3 region has the DNA TGTGCCAGCAGTGAAGTCGTAGCGGGAGCTCCAGATACGCAGTATTTT.

The chain has TRBV6-5 and TRBJ1-6; TRBD1 might be the D (6 bases). Germline assignment: CDR1 MNHEY and CDR2 SVGAGI. This CDR3 comprises 14 residues. Trimming removed 3 bases from V and 6 bases from J, with 9 bases in between. CDR3 coding DNA: TGTGCCAGCAGTTATGGCAGGGGTAATTCACCCCTCCACTTT. Its protein is CASSYGRGNSPLHF.

The chain is built from TRBV11-3 and TRBJ2-2; TRBD2 matches at 11 bases. The junction had 10 bases not matched to a gene; V was cut back by 5 bases and J by 5 bases. The CDR3 runs to 17 residues. CDR1 and CDR2 (germline): SGHNT, YENEEA. In nucleotides, the CDR3 is TGTGCCAGCAGCCATCATTTCACTAGCGGGAGAACCGGGGAGCTGTTTTTT. Amino acid sequence: CASSHHFTSGRTGELFF.